One and the same sample provided the 19 T cell receptor beta chains below, sequenced in a study of T cell repertoires in cytomegalovirus infection. These receptors' antigens are unknown. MiXCR, run by TCRdb on the reads, gives a single entry per CDR3 protein. In the table there are about 920,000 distinct CDR3 sequences, 31% of which are singletons. Specimen: cultured CD8+ T cells from PBMCs, collected from culture after CMV antigen stimulation. The receptors originated from a human donor in good health (CMV status not recorded). Some clones in this sample may be carry-over from other donors' samples.

Notes on this clonotype: A much larger clone differs by one base, so this may be a read error. The J gene is TRBJ2-1, the V gene TRBV7-6, with D possibly TRBD1 on 6 matching bases. This CDR3 is 15 amino acids long. Germline V CDR1 and CDR2: SGHVS, FNYEAQ. CDR3 DNA: TGTGTCAGCAGCCTCACAGGGCCGTCCTACAATGAGCAGTTCTTC. Protein sequence: CVSSLTGPSYNEQFF.

The chain couples TRBV27 to TRBJ2-2; D is unclear. The germline gives CDR1 MNHEY, CDR2 SMNVEV (reference sequence). The CDR3 sequence is 13 residues long. The V and J ends lost 3 bases and 5 bases respectively, with 7 bases between them. The CDR3 loop reads CASSFPVTGELFF. The CDR3 nucleotides are TGTGCCAGCAGTTTCCCCGTGACCGGGGAGCTGTTTTTT.

This sequence joins TRBV6-5 and TRBJ1-2; D may be TRBD1 (5 bases). Germline V lookup: CDR1 MNHEY, CDR2 SVGAGI. The CDR3 length is 12 residues. V was cut by 3 bases and J by 8 bases, with 10 bases left in between. CDR3 amino acids: CASSYPQGGYTF. DNA for the CDR3: TGTGCCAGCAGTTATCCCCAGGGCGGCTACACCTTC.

Only a few counts were recorded for this clonotype. Germline is not matched at one junction end, which may reflect a read error. V and J are TRBV7-9 and TRBJ2-1; D call uncertain. CDR3 length equals 11 residues. Germline V lookup: CDR1 SEHNR, CDR2 FQNEAQ (reference sequence). As DNA, the CDR3 is TGTGCCAGCAGCTTATCAAATGGGCAGTTCTTC. It is translated as CASSLSNGQFF.

The sample holds a few counts of this clonotype. J is TRBJ1-2 and V is TRBV7-9; D gene uncertain. CDR3 size: 16 residues. V was cut by 2 bases and J by 1 base, with 14 bases left in between. The V gene's germline CDR1 is SEHNR and CDR2 FQNEAQ (reference sequence). The DNA of the CDR3 is TGTGCCAGCAGCTTATATAACAGAGAACTTAACTATGGCTACACCTTC. Protein product: CASSLYNRELNYGYTF.

The sample holds many counts of this clonotype. The chain links TRBV7-2 to TRBJ2-5; D is possibly TRBD1 or TRBD2 (7 bases each). V lost 6 bases to trimming and J lost 5 bases, with 25 bases between them. CDR1 and CDR2 from the germline V gene are SGHTA and FQGNSA. There are 17 residues in the CDR3. The CDR3 nucleotides are TGTGCCAGCAGGCCAGGGGGGGGAGTGCGGGGAGAGGAGACCCAGTACTTC. This sequence encodes CASRPGGGVRGEETQYF.

This clonotype was counted only a few times. The chain carries TRBV5-6 and TRBJ2-5; TRBD1 is a possible D gene (6 bases). Trimming left V 3 bases short and J 3 bases short, with 18 bases between. Germline lookup yields CDR1 SGHDT and CDR2 YYEEEE. This CDR3 spans 16 amino acids. The DNA of the CDR3 is TGTGCCAGCAGCTGGAGAGGACAGCGTGGGAAAGAGACCCAGTACTTC. Translated: CASSWRGQRGKETQYF.

The chain links TRBV19 to TRBJ2-1; D unclear. V shed 3 bases and J shed 9 bases, with 12 bases lying between them. The germline V gene encodes CDR1 LNHDA and CDR2 SQIVND (reference sequence). The CDR3 length is 13 residues. DNA for the CDR3: TGTGCCAGTAGTATGTCGGCAGGACCTGAGCAGTTCTTC. Protein: CASSMSAGPEQFF. The full variable domain, its missing parts supplied by reference TRBV19 and TRBJ2-1, is DGGITQSPKYLFRKEGQNVTLSCEQNLNHDAMYWYRQDPGQGLRLIYYSQIVNDFQKGDIAEGYSVSREKKESFPLTVTSAQKNPTAFYLCASSMSAGPEQFFGPGTRLTVL.

This clonotype has more than one count but fewer than ten. This chain uses TRBV12-3 or TRBV12-4 with TRBJ2-5; 10 bases align to TRBD2. The trim removed 7 bases at V and 2 bases at J, leaving 7 bases unmatched. This CDR3 is built from 15 residues. The CDR3 spells CASNPSGGIQETQYF. CDR3 nucleotide sequence: TGTGCCAGCAACCCTAGCGGGGGCATTCAAGAGACCCAGTACTTC.

Here the CDR3 reads CASSLGRQSGYTF. For the CDR3, the DNA is TGTGCCAGCAGCTTGGGACGCCAAAGTGGCTACACCTTC. V gene TRBV7-9 combines with J gene TRBJ1-2, with D perhaps TRBD1 (5 bases). V gave up 3 bases and J gave up 7 bases, with 12 bases separating them. Germline CDR1 and CDR2: SEHNR and FQNEAQ (reference sequence). This CDR3 is 13 amino acids long.

The rearrangement uses TRBV27 and TRBJ2-7; D may be TRBD1 (6 bases). CDR3 length equals 14 residues. Trimming left V 5 bases short and J 2 bases short, with 13 bases between. CDR1 is MNHEY and CDR2 is SMNVEV in the germline V gene (reference sequence). The CDR3 region is CASSPRQVPYEQYF. The CDR3 region has the DNA TGTGCCAGCAGTCCCCGACAGGTGCCCTACGAGCAGTACTTC.

This clonotype was detected many times. J is TRBJ2-5 and V is TRBV11-3, with D possibly TRBD1 on 5 matching bases. CDR3 size: 13 residues. Per the germline V gene, CDR1 is SGHNT and CDR2 is YENEEA. V dropped 5 bases and J dropped 5 bases, with 12 bases sitting between them. The CDR3 loop reads CASSPRGKETQYF. The CDR3 region has the DNA TGTGCCAGCAGCCCTAGGGGAAAGGAGACCCAGTACTTC. The full variable domain, rest sourced from reference TRBV11-3 and TRBJ2-5, is EAGVVQSPRYKIIEKKQPVAFWCNPISGHNTLYWYLQNLGQGPELLIRYENEEAVDDSQLPKDRFSAERLKGVDSTLKIQPAELGDSAVYLCASSPRGKETQYFGPGTRLLVL.

This clonotype was seen more than once but under ten times. The chain joins TRBV28 to TRBJ1-2; D possibly corresponds to TRBD1 (6 bases). This CDR3 has 21 amino acids. Germline V gene data show CDR1 as MDHEN and CDR2 as SYDVKM. V lost 2 bases, J lost 3 bases, and 31 bases lay in between. CDR3 sequence (DNA): TGTGCCAGCAGTTTAGTGGGGATCCACACTCGTTACAGGGAAGGGGACTATGGCTACACCTTC. Protein: CASSLVGIHTRYREGDYGYTF.

This clonotype has a count of ten or more. A read error may produce the germline difference seen at one junction end. This chain connects TRBV4-1 to TRBJ1-2; D might be TRBD1 (5 bases). This CDR3 contains 12 residues. Germline CDR1 reads MGHRA; CDR2 reads YSYEKL. CDR3 nucleotides: TGTGCCAGCAGCCAGGGAAACTATGGCTACACCTTC. Its translation is CASSQGNYGYTF.

V and J are TRBV27 and TRBJ2-3; no reliable D call. There are 13 residues in the CDR3. Between the trimmed V and J ends, which lost 6 bases and 6 bases, there was a span of 13 bases. Per germline, CDR1 MNHEY and CDR2 SMNVEV (reference sequence). The CDR3 bases are TGTGCCAGCAGGCCACTACGAACGGATACGCAGTATTTT. Translating it yields CASRPLRTDTQYF.

The chain combines TRBV6-2 or TRBV6-3 with TRBJ2-3, with D uncertain. The CDR3 spans 14 residues. Germline CDR1 MNHEY, CDR2 SVGEGT. Between the trimmed V and J ends, which lost 2 bases and 3 bases, there was a span of 9 bases. This CDR3 is CASSYTSKTDTQYF. The CDR3 nucleotides read TGTGCCAGCAGTTACACGTCGAAAACAGATACGCAGTATTTT.

The genes are TRBV2 and TRBJ1-1; D unclear. CDR3 length: 12 amino acids. Trimming pared 10 bases from V and 2 bases from J, leaving 11 bases between. Per germline, CDR1 SNHLY and CDR2 FYNNEI. The CDR3 protein is CAIDEGNTEAFF. In DNA, the CDR3 is TGTGCCATCGATGAGGGTAACACTGAAGCTTTCTTT.

The CDR3 coding sequence is TGCAGTGCCCTGGACAGTTACAATGAGCAGTTCTTC. This codes for CSALDSYNEQFF. The V and J genes are TRBV20-1 and TRBJ2-1; a weak D match, TRBD1 (6 bases). Germline V CDR1 and CDR2: DFQATT, SNEGSKA (reference sequence). The CDR3 consists of 12 residues. Trimming left V 6 bases short and J 4 bases short, with 10 bases between.

The V and J genes are TRBV6-1 and TRBJ1-5, with D perhaps matching TRBD1 (6 bases). The CDR3 length is 17 residues. Deletions cut 7 bases from V and 0 bases from J, with 19 bases between. Germline values: CDR1 MNHNS, CDR2 SASEGT. CDR3 region: CASTDKTGSYSNQPQHF. Written as DNA, the CDR3 is TGTGCCAGCACCGATAAAACAGGGAGTTATAGCAATCAGCCCCAGCATTTT.